Listed here are 10 T cell receptor beta chains from one sample, sequenced in a study of blood T cell repertoires in COVID-19. The repertoire was sequenced with immunoSEQ multiplex PCR; TCRdb's copy has only in-frame clones and lacks some. The table shows around 250,000 clones, with roughly 89% occurring only once. Sequencing input: peripheral blood. Receptor source: a woman between 35 and 50 years old who had recovered from COVID-19.

The chain couples TRBV7-9 to TRBJ2-1; TRBD1 matches 7 bases. With V trimmed by 4 bases and J by 10 bases, 13 bases remained unmatched. Germline lookup yields CDR1 SEHNR and CDR2 FQNEAQ (reference sequence). The CDR3 runs 15 residues. The CDR3 sequence is CASSYGTAATGEQFF. CDR3 DNA sequence: TGTGCCAGCAGCTACGGGACAGCGGCTACAGGAGAGCAGTTCTTC. The entire variable domain, with the rest obtained from reference TRBV7-9 and TRBJ2-1, is as follows: DTGVSQNPRHKITKRGQNVTFRCDPISEHNRLYWYRQTLGQGPEFLTYFQNEAQLEKSRLLSDRFSAERPKGSFSTLEIQRTEQGDSAMYLCASSYGTAATGEQFFGPGTRLTVL.

The table lists this clone with a few counts. The V call is TRBV5-1, the J call TRBJ1-4; 8 positions match TRBD1. This CDR3 contains 15 residues. The trim removed 5 bases at V and 3 bases at J, leaving 6 bases unmatched. CDR1 is SGHRS, CDR2 YFSETQ, per germline. CDR3 sequence reads: CASRTGTGSNEKLFF. CDR3 DNA sequence: TGCGCCAGCAGAACCGGGACAGGTTCTAATGAAAAACTGTTTTTT.

The rearrangement links TRBV5-8 to TRBJ1-4; D is perhaps TRBD1 (5 bases). The germline V and J ends were trimmed by 1 base and 8 bases, with 12 bases remaining between them. Germline V gene lookup returns CDR1 SGHTS and CDR2 YDEGEE. The CDR3 has 14 residues. The CDR3 region has the DNA TGTGCCAGCAGCTTGCCAGGGTTGCGGGAAAAACTGTTTTTT. Translated, it gives CASSLPGLREKLFF.

The chain uses TRBV19 and TRBJ2-3; a possible D gene is TRBD2 (6 bases). The germline CDR1 and CDR2 sequences are LNHDA and SQIVND (reference sequence). This CDR3 has 15 amino acids. The ends were cut back, 9 bases at V and 2 bases at J, with 18 bases in the middle. CDR3 in DNA: TGTGCCAGCAAGGAGGATAGCGGCTTCACAGATACGCAGTATTTT. Translating gives CASKEDSGFTDTQYF.

The CDR3, as DNA: TGTGCCAGCACCTCCTTAGAGACCCAGTACTTC. The encoded protein is CASTSLETQYF. V is TRBV7-2 and J is TRBJ2-5; no firm D call. The germline CDR1 and CDR2 sequences are SGHTA and FQGNSA. V gave up 7 bases and J gave up 4 bases, with 7 bases separating them. The CDR3 sequence is 11 residues long.

This chain links TRBV9 with TRBJ2-5; tentatively, D is TRBD2 (6 bases). CDR3 size: 15 residues. Trimming removed 2 bases at V and 1 base at J, with 12 bases between. In germline, CDR1 is SGDLS, CDR2 YYNGEE. CDR3 sequence reads: CASSVGGQFQETQYF. The CDR3 region has the DNA TGTGCCAGCAGCGTTGGAGGGCAGTTCCAAGAGACCCAGTACTTC.

The chain couples TRBV13 to TRBJ2-5, with 9 nucleotides matching TRBD2. CDR1 and CDR2 (germline): PRHDT, FYEKMQ (reference sequence). The CDR3 length is 15 residues. J was trimmed by 1 base and V by 5 bases; bases with no gene match: 5. The CDR3 DNA reads as TGTGCCAGCAGCGGAGGACTAGCGTCCCAAGAGACCCAGTACTTC. Amino acid sequence: CASSGGLASQETQYF.

The chain has TRBV5-6 and TRBJ2-7; D perhaps matches TRBD2 (5 bases). This CDR3 has 14 residues. Trimming cost V 0 bases and J 4 bases, with 11 bases left between them. Germline V gene sequence: CDR1 SGHDT, CDR2 YYEEEE. The CDR3, as DNA: TGTGCCAGCAGCTTGGCCGGGAAGGAATACGAGCAGTACGTC. This encodes CASSLAGKEYEQYV.

V usage is TRBV3-1 (or the pseudogene TRBV3-2) and J usage is TRBJ2-7; 7 bases are a match to TRBD2. After removal of 3 bases from V and 0 bases from J, the junction contained 5 bases not matched to a gene. Germline loops: CDR1 LGHDT, CDR2 YNNKEL (reference sequence). CDR3 size: 15 residues. The CDR3: CASSQGTTSSYEQYF. The CDR3 DNA follows: TGTGCCAGCAGCCAGGGGACTACTAGCTCCTACGAGCAGTACTTC.

V gene TRBV5-1 combines with J gene TRBJ1-5, with 7 positions matching TRBD1. The CDR3 consists of 14 residues. V was clipped by 4 bases and J by 4 bases; unmatched bases: 5. The germline gives CDR1 SGHRS, CDR2 YFSETQ. The CDR3 region is CASSLGTENQPQHF. The DNA of the CDR3 is TGCGCCAGCAGCCTAGGGACAGAAAATCAGCCCCAGCATTTT. Complete variable domain (other parts from reference TRBV5-1 and TRBJ1-5): KAGVTQTPRYLIKTRGQQVTLSCSPISGHRSVSWYQQTPGQGLQFLFEYFSETQRNKGNFPGRFSGRQFSNSRSEMNVSTLELGDSALYLCASSLGTENQPQHFGDGTRLSIL.